This TCR beta chain was profiled in a study of sequential checkpoint blockade in melanoma. Study summary: First-line arms were nivolumab then ipilimumab, or the reverse, randomized 1:1.

Noted treatment: randomized to nivolumab then ipilimumab (arm A) or the reverse (arm B). Clones were read by immunoSEQ multiplex PCR, and TCRdb kept only the in-frame ones, dropping some. The sample has about 4,900 clones, about a third seen once. The study's findings and limits: In arm A, pretreatment tumor clonality was associated with response.

Termini included, the CDR3 measures 15 amino acids. A remark on this clone: Its antigen is unidentified. Because the CDR3's place on the DNA is in doubt, the DNA is left out and the CDR3 is given as listed by TCRdb.

The receptor comes from a human donor with melanoma. The chain has TRBV12-1 and TRBJ2-7; the table's D gene call, TRBD1, was not cross checked with the DNA. TRBV12-1 is described as a pseudogene. The sequenced sample was tumor tissue (inferred from file names), obtained from a patient given nivolumab and ipilimumab in sequence. The CDR3 sequence is CASSFAAGITYEQYF.